The next 7 T cell receptor beta chains were all read from a single sample in a study of blood T cell repertoires in COVID-19 (dated by TCRdb to the early 2020s). The receptor library was made with the immunoSEQ multiplex PCR assay. TCRdb stores this immuneACCESS table with in-frame sequences only. Part of the clones is absent; in the studies checked, under half of the shortfall reflects unresolved V genes, and no reason is known for the rest. The sample has fewer than 350,000 clones on record, around 86% of them singletons. Approximately 4.4% of the sample rests with the top ten. Sequencing was carried out using PBMCs or T cells enriched from blood (not recorded which). The receptors come from a woman between 40 and 55 years old with acute COVID-19.

The chain uses TRBV5-4 and TRBJ1-4; TRBD1 is a possible D gene (6 bases). The CDR3 length is 14 residues. Germline V gene lookup returns CDR1 SGHNT and CDR2 YYREEE (reference sequence). Deletions cut 3 bases from V and 3 bases from J, with 9 bases between. The CDR3 here is CASSSGTSNEKLFF. The CDR3 DNA reads as TGTGCCAGCAGCTCCGGGACATCTAATGAAAAACTGTTTTTT.

The V gene is TRBV19, the J gene TRBJ2-7; the match to TRBD2 covers 10 bases. The CDR3 is 15 amino acids. The V and J ends lost 4 bases and 2 bases, in that order; junction bases with no gene match: 5. Per the germline V gene, CDR1 is LNHDA and CDR2 is SQIVND (reference sequence). The CDR3 loop reads CASSTGLADTYEQYF. For the CDR3, the DNA is TGTGCCAGTAGTACCGGACTAGCGGATACCTACGAGCAGTACTTC.

The rearrangement uses TRBV2 and TRBJ2-2; 8 bases fit TRBD1. V shed 1 base and J 4 bases; nucleotides not matched to a gene: 5. Per germline, CDR1 SNHLY and CDR2 FYNNEI. This CDR3 spans 16 amino acids. The CDR3 loop reads CASSEGGQGGTGELFF. The CDR3 region has the DNA TGTGCCAGCAGTGAAGGAGGACAGGGAGGCACCGGGGAGCTGTTTTTT.

The rearrangement uses TRBV27 and TRBJ1-6; TRBD1 aligns across 11 bases. J gave up 6 bases and V 4 bases, and 2 bases lay outside the gene matches. Germline lookup yields CDR1 MNHEY and CDR2 SMNVEV (reference sequence). This CDR3 has 15 amino acids. This CDR3 is CASSSGTGGNSPLHF. CDR3 DNA sequence: TGTGCCAGCAGTTCCGGGACAGGGGGTAATTCACCCCTCCACTTT.

This clone was seen more than once but under ten times. J is TRBJ1-3 and V is TRBV3-1 (or the pseudogene TRBV3-2), with 8 bases fitting TRBD1. Germline lookup yields CDR1 LGHDT and CDR2 YNNKEL (reference sequence). The CDR3 loop spans 16 amino acids. With 2 bases clipped from V and 3 bases from J, the junction kept 6 bases outside the gene matches. CDR3 sequence reads: CASSQTGQGFGNTIYF. CDR3 in DNA: TGTGCCAGCAGCCAAACCGGACAGGGCTTTGGAAACACCATATATTTT.

The chain recombines TRBV9 with TRBJ1-4; 10 nucleotides match TRBD1. CDR1 SGDLS and CDR2 YYNGEE come from the germline V gene. With 7 bases clipped from V and 8 bases from J, the junction kept 14 bases outside the gene matches. The CDR3 runs 16 residues. The CDR3 sequence is CASSWGRGTGVEKLFF. The CDR3 nucleotides read TGTGCCAGCTCCTGGGGGCGCGGGACAGGGGTAGAAAAACTGTTTTTT.

The table lists this clone with many counts. V usage is TRBV6-4 and J usage is TRBJ2-2; 8 bases are a match to TRBD2. V dropped 0 bases and J dropped 0; count of bases not matched to a gene: 0. The CDR3 spans 16 residues. Germline V CDR1 and CDR2: MRHNA, SNTAGT. The CDR3 bases are TGTGCCAGCAGTGACTCGCGGGGGGCGAACACCGGGGAGCTGTTTTTT. Its protein product is CASSDSRGANTGELFF.